The clone carrying this TCR beta chain showed up many times. Its specificity is not known. This sample was included in a study of breast tumors, draining lymph nodes, adjacent tissues. Samples came from axillary lymph nodes draining the breast cancer. General observations from the study: Luminal-like breast cancer showed significantly higher tumor–nontumor repertoire similarity than basal-like. The data were judged consistent with most tumor T cells coming from lymph node and expanding in tumor. Tumor repertoires ranked between lymph nodes and nontumor tissue in diversity, with V and J gene preferences. Tumor T cell lymph node origin was a supported hypothesis, not proven.

Each CDR3 protein is one row after TCRdb ran MiXCR on the multiplex PCR reads. The top ten hold about 4.5% of the sample, which has 150,000 to 250,000 distinct CDR3 sequences, approximately 31% seen once. This clonotype was sampled from a female donor with breast cancer. Some clones in this sample may be carry-over from other donors' samples. The sequenced sample was axillary lymph node tissue.

Here the CDR3 reads CASSWGEVYEQYF. In nucleotides, the CDR3 is TGTGCCAGCAGTTGGGGTGAGGTTTACGAGCAGTACTTC. The chain links TRBV28 to TRBJ2-7, with no clear D. Germline V gene lookup returns CDR1 MDHEN and CDR2 SYDVKM. The CDR3 runs 13 residues. Trimming removed 4 bases from V and 4 bases from J, with 11 bases in between.